The 8 T cell receptor beta chains reported below all come from one sample, sequenced in a study of T cell clonotyping in hematopoietic cell transplantation. Libraries were prepared by immunoSEQ multiplex PCR; TCRdb keeps only in-frame clonotypes and omits some of them. Found here are some 30,000 clones, 60% to 85% of them singletons; the top ten hold 5.5% to 8%. Time point of the sample: recipient sample about 28 days before transplant, after cytoreduction. The material was peripheral blood mononuclear cells, obtained before stem cell transplant. The receptor source for this set is a woman aged 25 to 39 with chronic myeloid leukemia. Some clones in this sample may be carry-over from other donors' samples.

This clone was picked up one time. V and J are TRBV29-1 and TRBJ1-5; 9 bases line up with TRBD1. With 4 bases clipped from V and 5 bases from J, the junction kept 6 bases outside the gene matches. Germline CDR1 is SQVTM and CDR2 is ANQGSEA. This CDR3 is built from 14 residues. This CDR3 reads CSVGGTGIDQPQHF. The CDR3 bases are TGCAGCGTTGGAGGGACAGGGATTGATCAGCCCCAGCATTTT.

The sample holds a few counts of this clone. The genes are TRBV5-4 and TRBJ1-2, with TRBD1 matching over 10 bases. J gave up 6 bases and V 4 bases, and 3 bases lay outside the gene matches. The CDR3 has 13 residues. Germline V gives CDR1 SGHNT, CDR2 YYREEE (reference sequence). CDR3 amino acids: CASSHGTGDGYTF. In nucleotides, the CDR3 is TGTGCCAGCAGCCACGGGACAGGGGATGGCTACACCTTC.

The gene calls are TRBV7-9 and TRBJ1-2; D remains unclear. V lost 4 bases and J lost 6, with 6 bases in between. This CDR3 has 11 amino acids. Per germline, CDR1 SEHNR and CDR2 FQNEAQ (reference sequence). CDR3 coding DNA: TGTGCCAGCAGCTGGAGTGATGGCTACACCTTC. Encoded protein: CASSWSDGYTF. Looking up the rest from reference TRBV7-9 and TRBJ1-2 gives the full variable domain: DTGVSQNPRHKITKRGQNVTFRCDPISEHNRLYWYRQTLGQGPEFLTYFQNEAQLEKSRLLSDRFSAERPKGSFSTLEIQRTEQGDSAMYLCASSWSDGYTFGSGTRLTVV.

The chain combines TRBV28 with TRBJ2-2; D is ambiguous. Trimming cost V 3 bases and J 0 bases, with 5 bases left between them. Germline assignment: CDR1 MDHEN and CDR2 SYDVKM. The CDR3 is made up of 14 amino acids. The CDR3 here is CASSFWSNTGELFF. CDR3 nucleotide sequence: TGTGCCAGCAGTTTTTGGTCGAACACCGGGGAGCTGTTTTTT.

The chain joins TRBV4-1 to TRBJ1-1; a possible D gene is TRBD1 (6 bases). Germline CDR1 is MGHRA and CDR2 is YSYEKL. Trimming left V 6 bases short and J 7 bases short, with 18 bases between. This CDR3 has 14 amino acids. The CDR3 nucleotides are TGCGCCAGCAGACCTCCGGGACAAAAGTTTGAAGCTTTCTTT. This translates into CASRPPGQKFEAFF.

The chain links TRBV11-3 to TRBJ2-1; D may be TRBD1 or TRBD2 (5 bases each). Germline V gene lookup returns CDR1 SGHNT and CDR2 YENEEA. The CDR3 consists of 14 residues. Trimming removed 5 bases from V and 6 bases from J, with 14 bases in between. The CDR3 reads CASSPRGAGNEQFF. The CDR3 coding sequence is TGTGCCAGCAGCCCCCGAGGGGCCGGCAATGAGCAGTTCTTC.

The J gene is TRBJ1-1, the V gene TRBV2, with a weak D call TRBD1 (5 bases). There are 17 residues in the CDR3. Between the trimmed V and J ends, which lost 6 bases and 7 bases, there was a span of 27 bases. Germline V gene sequence: CDR1 SNHLY, CDR2 FYNNEI. The CDR3 sequence is CASSVYSDSGGLDEAFF. The CDR3 DNA follows: TGTGCCAGCAGCGTTTACTCCGACAGTGGTGGACTCGATGAAGCTTTCTTT.

This chain connects TRBV30 to TRBJ1-3; D is perhaps TRBD1 (5 bases). Trimming took 8 bases from V and 0 from J, leaving 8 bases between them. Germline assignment: CDR1 GTSNPN and CDR2 SVGIG (reference sequence). The CDR3 covers 12 residues. The CDR3 nucleotides read TGTGCCGGGGACCACTCTGGAAACACCATATATTTT. Translated, it gives CAGDHSGNTIYF. The variable domain in full, completed from reference TRBV30 and TRBJ1-3, reads SQTIHQWPATLVQPVGSPLSLECTVEGTSNPNLYWYRQAAGRGLQLLFYSVGIGQISSEVPQNLSASRPQDRQFILSSKKLLLSDSGFYLCAGDHSGNTIYFGEGSWLTVV.